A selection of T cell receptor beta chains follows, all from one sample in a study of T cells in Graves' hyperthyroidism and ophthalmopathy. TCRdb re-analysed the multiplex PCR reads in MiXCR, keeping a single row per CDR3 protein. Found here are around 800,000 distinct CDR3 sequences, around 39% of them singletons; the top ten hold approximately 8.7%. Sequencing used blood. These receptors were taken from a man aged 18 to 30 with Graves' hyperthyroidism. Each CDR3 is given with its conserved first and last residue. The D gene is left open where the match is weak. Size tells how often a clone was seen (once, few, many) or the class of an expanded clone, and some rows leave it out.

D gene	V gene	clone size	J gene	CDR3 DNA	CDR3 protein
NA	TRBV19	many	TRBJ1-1	TGTGCCAGTAGGGGGGAACTTGTAAACACTGAAGCTTTCTTT	CASRGELVNTEAFF
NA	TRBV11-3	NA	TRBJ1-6	TGTGCCAGCAGCTTAGACCAGAACTCCTATAATTCACCCCTCCACTTT	CASSLDQNSYNSPLHF
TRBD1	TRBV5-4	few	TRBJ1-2	TGTGCCAGCAGCTTAGGGACAGGGGCCGGTGGCTACACCTTC	CASSLGTGAGGYTF
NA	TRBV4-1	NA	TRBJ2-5	TGCGCCAGCAGCTACCGACAAGGGAGGGGGCGGGTAGGAGAGACCCAGTACTTC	CASSYRQGRGRVGETQYF
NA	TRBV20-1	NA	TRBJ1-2	TGCAGTGCTAGTGAAGGGGGTTACTATGGCTACACCTTC	CSASEGGYYGYTF
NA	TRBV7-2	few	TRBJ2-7	TGTGCCAGCAGCTTAGAGCAGGGGTGGGAGCAGTACTTC	CASSLEQGWEQYF
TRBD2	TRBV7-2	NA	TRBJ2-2	TGTGCCAGCAGCGCCTCCGGGACTAGGACCGGGGAGCTGTTTTTT	CASSASGTRTGELFF
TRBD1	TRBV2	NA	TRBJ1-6	TGTGCCAGCAGTTCCGAGACAGGGGGGTACAATTCACCCCTCCACTTT	CASSSETGGYNSPLHF
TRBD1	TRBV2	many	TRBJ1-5	TGTGCCAGCAGGGAGGGACAGGGGGCCCAGCCCCAGCATTTT	CASREGQGAQPQHF
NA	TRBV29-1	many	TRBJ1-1	TGCAGTGGAGCCGCTCCAGGACTGAACACTGAAGCTTTCTTT	CSGAAPGLNTEAFF
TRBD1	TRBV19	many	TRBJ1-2	TGTGCCAGACGGGACAGCAACTATGGCTACACCTTC	CARRDSNYGYTF
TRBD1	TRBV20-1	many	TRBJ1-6	TGCAGTGCTAGTAAGGGACAGTTAAATTCACCCCTCCACTTT	CSASKGQLNSPLHF
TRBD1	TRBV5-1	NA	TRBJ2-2	TGCGCCAGCAGCTTGGACAGGGGGCCGGCCGGGGAGCTGTTTTTT	CASSLDRGPAGELFF
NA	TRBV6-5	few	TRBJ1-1	TGTGCCAGCAATCTTGCCTTGAACACTGAAGCTTTCTTT	CASNLALNTEAFF
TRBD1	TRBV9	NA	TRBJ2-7	TGTGCCAGCAGCGCGGGGGGACAGGGGTTATCCTACGAGCAGTACTTC	CASSAGGQGLSYEQYF
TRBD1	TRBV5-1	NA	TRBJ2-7	TGTGCCAGCAGCTCGGGGGACAGGGGTGTCTACGAGCAGTACTTC	CASSSGDRGVYEQYF
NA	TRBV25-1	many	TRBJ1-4	TGTGCCAGCAGTGAAGGGACACGGGCAAATGAAAAACTGTTTTTT	CASSEGTRANEKLFF
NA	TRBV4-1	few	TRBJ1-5	TGCGCCAGCAGCCAGGAGGGGCCCCCGCCCCAGCATTTT	CASSQEGPPPQHF
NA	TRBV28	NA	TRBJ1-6	TGTGCCGTAGAGAGCTCCTATAATTCACCCCTCCACTTT	CAVESSYNSPLHF
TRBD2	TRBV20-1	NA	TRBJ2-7	TGCAGTGCAGAATCCGGGACTAGCTCTACCTACGAGCAGTACTTC	CSAESGTSSTYEQYF
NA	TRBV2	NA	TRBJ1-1	TGTGCCAGCAGTGCGTTTAGCACACTCAACACTGAAGCTTTCTTT	CASSAFSTLNTEAFF
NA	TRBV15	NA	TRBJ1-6	TGTGCCACCAGCAGCGATGGATGGGGCGGTTCACCCCTCCACTTT	CATSSDGWGGSPLHF
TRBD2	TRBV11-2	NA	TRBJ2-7	TGTGCCAGCAGCTCACCCCTGGCGGGAGGGCCTCGGTACGAGCAGTACTTC	CASSSPLAGGPRYEQYF
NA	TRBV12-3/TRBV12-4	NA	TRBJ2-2	TGTGCCAGCAGTTTTCAACAAAACACCGGGGAGCTGTTTTTT	CASSFQQNTGELFF